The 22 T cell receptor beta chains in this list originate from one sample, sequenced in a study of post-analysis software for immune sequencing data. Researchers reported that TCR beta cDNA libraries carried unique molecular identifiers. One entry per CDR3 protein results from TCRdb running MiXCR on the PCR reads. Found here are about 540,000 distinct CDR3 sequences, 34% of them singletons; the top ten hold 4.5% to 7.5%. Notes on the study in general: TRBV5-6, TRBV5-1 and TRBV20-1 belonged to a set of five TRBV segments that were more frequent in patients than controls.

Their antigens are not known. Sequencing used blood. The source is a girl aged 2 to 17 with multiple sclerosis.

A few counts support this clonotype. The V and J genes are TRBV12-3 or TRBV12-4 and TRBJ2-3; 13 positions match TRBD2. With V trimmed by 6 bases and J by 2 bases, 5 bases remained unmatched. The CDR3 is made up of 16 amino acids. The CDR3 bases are TGTGCCAGCAGAATGGGACTAGCGGGGTTCACAGATACGCAGTATTTT. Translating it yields CASRMGLAGFTDTQYF.

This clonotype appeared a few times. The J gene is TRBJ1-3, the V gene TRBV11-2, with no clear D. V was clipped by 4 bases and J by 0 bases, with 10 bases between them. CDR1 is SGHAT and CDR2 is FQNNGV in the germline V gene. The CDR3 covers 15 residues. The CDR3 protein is CASSYSDGSGNTIYF. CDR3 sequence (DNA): TGTGCCAGCAGCTACTCGGACGGCTCTGGAAACACCATATATTTT.

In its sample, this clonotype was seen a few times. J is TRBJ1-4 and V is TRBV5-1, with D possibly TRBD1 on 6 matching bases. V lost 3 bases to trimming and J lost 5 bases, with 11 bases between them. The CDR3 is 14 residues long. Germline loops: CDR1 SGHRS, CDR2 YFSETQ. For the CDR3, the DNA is TGCGCCAGCAGCTCACAGGGTGGGAATGAAAAACTGTTTTTT. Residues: CASSSQGGNEKLFF.

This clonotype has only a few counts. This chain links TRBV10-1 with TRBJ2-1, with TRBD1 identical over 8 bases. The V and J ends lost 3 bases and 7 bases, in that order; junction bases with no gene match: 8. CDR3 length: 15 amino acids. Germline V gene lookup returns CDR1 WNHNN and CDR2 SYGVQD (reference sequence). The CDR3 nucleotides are TGCGCCAGCAGTGACGGGCAGGGGGCGAAGAATGAGCAGTTCTTC. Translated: CASSDGQGAKNEQFF.

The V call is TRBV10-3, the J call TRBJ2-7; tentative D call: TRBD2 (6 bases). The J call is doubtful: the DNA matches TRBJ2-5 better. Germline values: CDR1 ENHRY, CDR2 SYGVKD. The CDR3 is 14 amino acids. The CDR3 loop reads CAISESTRAETQYF. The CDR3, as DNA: TGTGCCATCAGTGAGTCGACTAGGGCAGAGACCCAGTACTTC.

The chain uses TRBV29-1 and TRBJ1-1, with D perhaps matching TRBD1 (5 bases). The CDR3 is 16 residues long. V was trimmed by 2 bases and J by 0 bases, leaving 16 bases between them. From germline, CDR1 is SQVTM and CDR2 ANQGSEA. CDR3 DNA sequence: TGCAGCGTTGAATCTGGGGGAAGGGCGATGAACACTGAAGCTTTCTTT. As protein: CSVESGGRAMNTEAFF.

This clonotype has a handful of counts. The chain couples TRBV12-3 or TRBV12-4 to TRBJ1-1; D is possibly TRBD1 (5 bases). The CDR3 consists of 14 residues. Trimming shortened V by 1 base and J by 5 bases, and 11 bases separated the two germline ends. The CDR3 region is CASSLGTPTTEAFF. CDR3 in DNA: TGTGCCAGCAGTTTAGGGACACCTACGACTGAAGCTTTCTTT.

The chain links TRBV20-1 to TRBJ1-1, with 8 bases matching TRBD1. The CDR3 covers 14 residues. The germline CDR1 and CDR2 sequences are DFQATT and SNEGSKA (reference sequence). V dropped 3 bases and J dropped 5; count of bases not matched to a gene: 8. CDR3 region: CSASQGAQGTEAFF. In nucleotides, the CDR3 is TGCAGTGCTAGCCAGGGGGCGCAGGGAACTGAAGCTTTCTTT.

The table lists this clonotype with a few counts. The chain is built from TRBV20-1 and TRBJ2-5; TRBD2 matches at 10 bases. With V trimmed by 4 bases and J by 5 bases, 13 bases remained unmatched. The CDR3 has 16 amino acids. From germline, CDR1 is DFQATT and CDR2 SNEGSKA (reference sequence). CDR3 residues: CSAIGTSDPRGETQYF. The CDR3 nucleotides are TGCAGTGCTATAGGGACTAGCGACCCAAGGGGGGAGACCCAGTACTTC.

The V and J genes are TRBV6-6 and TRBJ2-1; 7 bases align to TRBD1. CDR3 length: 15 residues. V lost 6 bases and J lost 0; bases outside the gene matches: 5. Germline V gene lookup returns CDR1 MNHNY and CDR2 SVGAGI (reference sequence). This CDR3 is CASSPTGLSYNEQFF. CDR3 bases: TGTGCCAGCAGCCCGACAGGGCTCTCCTACAATGAGCAGTTCTTC.

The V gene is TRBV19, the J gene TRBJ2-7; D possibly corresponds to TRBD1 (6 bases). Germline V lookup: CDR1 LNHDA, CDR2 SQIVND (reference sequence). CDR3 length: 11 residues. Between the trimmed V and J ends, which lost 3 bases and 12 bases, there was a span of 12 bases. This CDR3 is CASSIGTGTYF. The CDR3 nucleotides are TGTGCCAGTAGTATCGGAACAGGGACGTACTTC.

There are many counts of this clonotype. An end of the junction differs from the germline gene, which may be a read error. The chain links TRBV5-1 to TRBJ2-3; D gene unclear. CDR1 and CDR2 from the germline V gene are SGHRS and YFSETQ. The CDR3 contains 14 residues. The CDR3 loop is CASSLGSSTDTQYF. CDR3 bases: TGTGCCAGCAGCTTAGGCTCTAGCACAGATACGCAGTATTTT.

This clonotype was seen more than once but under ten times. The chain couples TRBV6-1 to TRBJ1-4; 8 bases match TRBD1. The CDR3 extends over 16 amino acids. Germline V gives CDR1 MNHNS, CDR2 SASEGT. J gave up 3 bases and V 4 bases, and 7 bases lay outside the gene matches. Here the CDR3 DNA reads TGTGCCAGCAGTGGGGCGCTGACAGGGGCTAATGAAAAACTGTTTTTT. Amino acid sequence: CASSGALTGANEKLFF.

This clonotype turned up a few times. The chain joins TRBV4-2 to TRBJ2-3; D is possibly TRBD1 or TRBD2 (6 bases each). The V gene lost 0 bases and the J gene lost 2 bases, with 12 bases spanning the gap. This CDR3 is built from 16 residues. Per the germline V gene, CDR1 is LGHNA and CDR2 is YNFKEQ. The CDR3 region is CASSQEPGAHTDTQYF. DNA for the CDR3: TGTGCCAGCAGCCAAGAGCCGGGGGCCCACACAGATACGCAGTATTTT.

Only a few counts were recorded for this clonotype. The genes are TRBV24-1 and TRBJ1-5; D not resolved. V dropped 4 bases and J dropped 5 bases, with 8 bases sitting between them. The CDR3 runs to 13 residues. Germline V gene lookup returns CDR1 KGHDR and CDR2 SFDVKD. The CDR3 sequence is CATSEHGDQPQHF. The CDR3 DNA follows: TGTGCCACCAGTGAGCACGGGGATCAGCCCCAGCATTTT.

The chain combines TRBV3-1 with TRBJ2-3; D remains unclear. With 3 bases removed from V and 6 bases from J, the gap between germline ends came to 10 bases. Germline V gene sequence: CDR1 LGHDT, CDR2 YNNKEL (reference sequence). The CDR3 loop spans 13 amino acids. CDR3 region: CASSHPSSDTQYF. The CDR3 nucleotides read TGTGCCAGCAGCCACCCCAGTTCCGATACGCAGTATTTT.

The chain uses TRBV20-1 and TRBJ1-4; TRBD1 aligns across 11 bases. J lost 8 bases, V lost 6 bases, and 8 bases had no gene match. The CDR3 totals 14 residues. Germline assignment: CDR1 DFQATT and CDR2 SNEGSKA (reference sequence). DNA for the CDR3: TGCAGTGCCGCTGAGGGACAGGGGGACGAAAAACTGTTTTTT. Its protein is CSAAEGQGDEKLFF.

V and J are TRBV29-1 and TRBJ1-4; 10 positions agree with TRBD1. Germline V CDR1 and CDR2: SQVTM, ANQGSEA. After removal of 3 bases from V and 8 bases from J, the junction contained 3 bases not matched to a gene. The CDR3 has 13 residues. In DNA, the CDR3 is TGCAGCGTTGAGACAGGGGGCTTAGAAAAACTGTTTTTT. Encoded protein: CSVETGGLEKLFF.

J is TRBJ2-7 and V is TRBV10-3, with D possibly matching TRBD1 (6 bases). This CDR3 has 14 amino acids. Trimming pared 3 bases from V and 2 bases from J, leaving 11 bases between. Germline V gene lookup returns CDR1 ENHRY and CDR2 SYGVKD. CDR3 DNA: TGTGCCATCAGTGATAATGGGGGCGCCTACGAGCAGTACTTC. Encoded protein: CAISDNGGAYEQYF.

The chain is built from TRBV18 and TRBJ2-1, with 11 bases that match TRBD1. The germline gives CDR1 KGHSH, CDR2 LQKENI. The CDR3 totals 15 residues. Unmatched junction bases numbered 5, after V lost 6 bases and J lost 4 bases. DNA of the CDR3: TGTGCCAGCTCCCGGGACAGGGGGTTTTACAATGAGCAGTTCTTC. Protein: CASSRDRGFYNEQFF.

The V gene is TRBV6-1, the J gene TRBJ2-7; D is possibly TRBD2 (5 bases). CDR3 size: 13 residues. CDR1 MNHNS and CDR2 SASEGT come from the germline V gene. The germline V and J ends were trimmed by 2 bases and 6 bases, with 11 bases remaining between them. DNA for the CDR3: TGTGCCAGCAGTGAATCGGGGTTCCTCGAGCAGTACTTC. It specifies CASSESGFLEQYF.

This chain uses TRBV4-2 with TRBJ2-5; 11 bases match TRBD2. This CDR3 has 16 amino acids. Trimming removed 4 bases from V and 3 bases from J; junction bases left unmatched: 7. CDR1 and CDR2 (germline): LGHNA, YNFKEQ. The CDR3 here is CASSPLAGGVEETQYF. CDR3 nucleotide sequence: TGTGCCAGCAGCCCCCTAGCGGGGGGTGTCGAAGAGACCCAGTACTTC.